The clone carrying this T cell receptor beta chain has only a few counts. Treatment specified: preoperative locoregional IRX-2 cytokine immunotherapy. Samples came from a phase Ib trial of preoperative locoregional IRX-2 cytokine immunotherapy. These data come from a study of preoperative IRX-2 immunotherapy in early breast cancer. Repertoires were generated with immunoSEQ multiplex PCR, while TCRdb's copy carries only in-frame clones and drops some. The data contain tens of thousands of clones, approximately 84% of them seen just once; the ten biggest clones take up 2% to 2.5%. The material sequenced was lymph node tissue, taken before IRX-2 immunotherapy. The sequence came from a human donor with breast cancer.

The CDR3 nucleotides are TGTGCCAGCAGTTACTCGAGTGACACATACAATCAGCCCCAGCATTTT. Protein: CASSYSSDTYNQPQHF. V gene TRBV6-8 combines with J gene TRBJ1-5; D unclear. CDR1 is MNHGY, CDR2 SAAAGT, per germline. The length of the CDR3 is 16 residues. Trimming took 0 bases from V and 3 from J, leaving 12 bases between them.